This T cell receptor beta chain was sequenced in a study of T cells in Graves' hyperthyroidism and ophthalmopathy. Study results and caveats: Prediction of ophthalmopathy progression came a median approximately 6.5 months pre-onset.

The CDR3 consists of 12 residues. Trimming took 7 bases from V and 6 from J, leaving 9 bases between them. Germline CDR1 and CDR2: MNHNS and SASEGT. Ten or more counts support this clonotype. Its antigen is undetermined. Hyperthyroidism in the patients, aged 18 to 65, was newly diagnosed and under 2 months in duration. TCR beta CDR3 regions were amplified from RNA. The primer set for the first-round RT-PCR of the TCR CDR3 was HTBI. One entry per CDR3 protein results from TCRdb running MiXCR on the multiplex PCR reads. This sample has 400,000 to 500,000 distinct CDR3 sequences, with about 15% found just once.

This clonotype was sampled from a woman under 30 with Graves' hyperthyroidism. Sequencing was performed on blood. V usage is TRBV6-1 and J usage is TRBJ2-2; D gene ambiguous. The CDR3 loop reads CASNMRSGELFF. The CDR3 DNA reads TGTGCCAGCAATATGCGGTCCGGGGAGCTGTTTTTT.